This T cell receptor beta chain was sequenced in a study of OX40 agonist ivuxolimab in advanced cancers. Study overall: Prior checkpoint blockade (anti-PD-1, anti-PD-L1 or anti-CTLA-4) was permitted; under 50% had it.

Sequencing used immunoSEQ multiplex PCR; TCRdb keeps in-frame clones, though not all of them. The table shows around 80,000 clones, with approximately 90% occurring only once. V gave up 4 bases and J gave up 2 bases, with 13 bases separating them. The CDR3 runs to 14 residues. The germline V gene has CDR1 SGHNT and CDR2 YYREEE (reference sequence). The TCR originated in an adult with an advanced solid tumor such as melanoma, head and neck, liver or kidney cancer. V and J are TRBV5-4 and TRBJ2-7; possible D gene TRBD2, 5 bases. Sample: CD4+ or CD8+ T cells sorted from blood, taken in a trial of the OX40 agonist ivuxolimab. The CDR3 loop is CASSNSAGAYEQYF. The CDR3 DNA reads TGTGCCAGCAGCAATTCAGCCGGGGCCTACGAGCAGTACTTC.